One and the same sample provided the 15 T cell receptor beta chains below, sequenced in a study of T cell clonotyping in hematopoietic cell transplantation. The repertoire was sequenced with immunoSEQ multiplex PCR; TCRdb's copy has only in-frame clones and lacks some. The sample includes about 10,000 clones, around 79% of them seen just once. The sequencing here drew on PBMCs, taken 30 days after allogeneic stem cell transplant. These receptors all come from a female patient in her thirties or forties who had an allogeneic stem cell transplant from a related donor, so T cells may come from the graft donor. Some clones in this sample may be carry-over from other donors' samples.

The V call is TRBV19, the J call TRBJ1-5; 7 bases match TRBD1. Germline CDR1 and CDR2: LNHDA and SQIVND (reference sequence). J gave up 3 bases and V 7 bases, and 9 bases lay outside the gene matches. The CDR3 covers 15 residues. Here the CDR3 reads CASTSTGTNNQPQHF. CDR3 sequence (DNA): TGTGCCAGTACCTCGACAGGGACTAACAATCAGCCCCAGCATTTT.

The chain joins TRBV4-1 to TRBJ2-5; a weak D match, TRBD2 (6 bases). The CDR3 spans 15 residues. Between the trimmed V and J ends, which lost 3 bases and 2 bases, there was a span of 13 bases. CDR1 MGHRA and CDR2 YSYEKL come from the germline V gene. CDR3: CASSQEGSVQETQYF. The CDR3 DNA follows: TGCGCCAGCAGCCAGGAGGGATCCGTACAAGAGACCCAGTACTTC.

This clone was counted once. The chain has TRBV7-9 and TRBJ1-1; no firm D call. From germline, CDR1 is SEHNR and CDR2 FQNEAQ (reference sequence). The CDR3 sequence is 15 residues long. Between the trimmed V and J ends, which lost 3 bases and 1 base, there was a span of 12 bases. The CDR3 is CASSFSGVANTEAFF. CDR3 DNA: TGTGCCAGCAGCTTCAGTGGGGTGGCGAACACTGAAGCTTTCTTT.

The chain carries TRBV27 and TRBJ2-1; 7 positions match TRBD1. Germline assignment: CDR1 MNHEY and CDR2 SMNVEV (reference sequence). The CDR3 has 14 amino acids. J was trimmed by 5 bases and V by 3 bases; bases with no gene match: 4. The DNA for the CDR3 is TGTGCCAGCAGTTTCTGGCAGGGGGACAATGAGCAGTTCTTC. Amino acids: CASSFWQGDNEQFF.

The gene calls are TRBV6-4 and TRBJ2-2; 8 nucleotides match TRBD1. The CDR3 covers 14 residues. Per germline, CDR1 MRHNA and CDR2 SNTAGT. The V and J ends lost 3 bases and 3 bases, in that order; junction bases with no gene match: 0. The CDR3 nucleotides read TGTGCCAGCAGTGAACAGGGGGACACCGGGGAGCTGTTTTTT. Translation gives CASSEQGDTGELFF.

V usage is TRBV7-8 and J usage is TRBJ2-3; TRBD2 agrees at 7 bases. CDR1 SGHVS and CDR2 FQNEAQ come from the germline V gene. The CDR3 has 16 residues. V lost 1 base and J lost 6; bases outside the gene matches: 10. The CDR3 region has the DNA TGTGCCAGCAGCTTAGTGAGCGGGGTGGCCCACGATACGCAGTATTTT. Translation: CASSLVSGVAHDTQYF.

The CDR3 region is CASSQDGYTEAFF. The CDR3 DNA sequence: TGCGCCAGCAGCCAAGATGGATACACTGAAGCTTTCTTT. The chain combines TRBV4-3 with TRBJ1-1; D gene ambiguous. CDR1 is LGHNA and CDR2 is YSLEER in the germline V gene. Trimming pared 0 bases from V and 3 bases from J, leaving 5 bases between. The CDR3 is made up of 13 amino acids.

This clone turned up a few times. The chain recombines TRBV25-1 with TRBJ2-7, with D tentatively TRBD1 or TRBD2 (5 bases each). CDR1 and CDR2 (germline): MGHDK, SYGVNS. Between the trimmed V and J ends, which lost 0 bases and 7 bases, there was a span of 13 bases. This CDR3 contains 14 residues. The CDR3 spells CASSEYWDLGEQYF. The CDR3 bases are TGTGCCAGCAGTGAATATTGGGACCTGGGGGAGCAGTACTTC.

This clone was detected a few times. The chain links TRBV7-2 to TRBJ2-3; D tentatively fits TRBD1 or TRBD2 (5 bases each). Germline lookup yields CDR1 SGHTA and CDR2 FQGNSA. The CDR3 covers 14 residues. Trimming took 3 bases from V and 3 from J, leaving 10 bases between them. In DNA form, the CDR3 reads TGTGCCAGCAGCTTTGAGGGGATGACAGATACGCAGTATTTT. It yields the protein CASSFEGMTDTQYF.

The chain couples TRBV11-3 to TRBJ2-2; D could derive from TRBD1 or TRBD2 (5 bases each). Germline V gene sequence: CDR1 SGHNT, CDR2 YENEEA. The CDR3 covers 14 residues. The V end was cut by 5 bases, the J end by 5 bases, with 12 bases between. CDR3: CASSPGWGTGELFF. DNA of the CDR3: TGTGCCAGCAGCCCCGGGTGGGGGACCGGGGAGCTGTTTTTT.

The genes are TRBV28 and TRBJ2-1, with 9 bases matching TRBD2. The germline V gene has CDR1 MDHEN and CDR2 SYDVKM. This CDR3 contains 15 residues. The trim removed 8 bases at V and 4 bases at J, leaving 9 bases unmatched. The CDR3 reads CASHPGLAFYNEQFF. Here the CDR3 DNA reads TGTGCCAGCCACCCGGGACTAGCCTTTTACAATGAGCAGTTCTTC.

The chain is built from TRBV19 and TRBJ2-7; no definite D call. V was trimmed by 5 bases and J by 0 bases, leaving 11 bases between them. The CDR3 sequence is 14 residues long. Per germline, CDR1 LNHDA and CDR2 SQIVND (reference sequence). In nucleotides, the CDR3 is TGTGCCAGTAGTGTGGCCAGAAGCTCCTACGAGCAGTACTTC. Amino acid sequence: CASSVARSSYEQYF.

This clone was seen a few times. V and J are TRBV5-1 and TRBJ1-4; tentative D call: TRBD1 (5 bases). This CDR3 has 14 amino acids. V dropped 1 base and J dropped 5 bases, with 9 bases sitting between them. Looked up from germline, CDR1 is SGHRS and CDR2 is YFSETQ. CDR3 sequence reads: CASSLTQGNEKLFF. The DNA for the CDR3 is TGCGCCAGCAGCTTGACGCAGGGAAATGAAAAACTGTTTTTT.

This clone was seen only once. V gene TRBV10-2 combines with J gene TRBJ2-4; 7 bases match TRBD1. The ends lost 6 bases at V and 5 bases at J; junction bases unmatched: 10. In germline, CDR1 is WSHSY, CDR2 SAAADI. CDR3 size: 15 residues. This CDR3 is CASSPGFQGENIQYF. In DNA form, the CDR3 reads TGCGCCAGCAGCCCAGGGTTCCAGGGGGAAAACATTCAGTACTTC.

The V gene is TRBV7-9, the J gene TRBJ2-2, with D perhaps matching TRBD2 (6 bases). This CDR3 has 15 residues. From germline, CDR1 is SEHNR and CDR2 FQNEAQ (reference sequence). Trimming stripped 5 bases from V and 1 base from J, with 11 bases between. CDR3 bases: TGTGCCAGCAGCGGAATGGGGGGGAACACCGGGGAGCTGTTTTTT. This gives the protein CASSGMGGNTGELFF.